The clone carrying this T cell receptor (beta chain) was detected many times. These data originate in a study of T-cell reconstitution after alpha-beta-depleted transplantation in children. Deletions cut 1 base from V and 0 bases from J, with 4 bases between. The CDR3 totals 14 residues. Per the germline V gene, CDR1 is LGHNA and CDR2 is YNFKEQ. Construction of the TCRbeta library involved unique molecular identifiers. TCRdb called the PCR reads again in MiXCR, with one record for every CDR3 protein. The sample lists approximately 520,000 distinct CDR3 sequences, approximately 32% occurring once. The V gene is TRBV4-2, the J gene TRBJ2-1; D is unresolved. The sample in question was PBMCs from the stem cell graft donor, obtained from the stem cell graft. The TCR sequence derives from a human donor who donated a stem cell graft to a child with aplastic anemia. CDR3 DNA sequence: TGTGCCAGCAGCCAAGGGAGCTCCTACAATGAGCAGTTCTTC. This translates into CASSQGSSYNEQFF.